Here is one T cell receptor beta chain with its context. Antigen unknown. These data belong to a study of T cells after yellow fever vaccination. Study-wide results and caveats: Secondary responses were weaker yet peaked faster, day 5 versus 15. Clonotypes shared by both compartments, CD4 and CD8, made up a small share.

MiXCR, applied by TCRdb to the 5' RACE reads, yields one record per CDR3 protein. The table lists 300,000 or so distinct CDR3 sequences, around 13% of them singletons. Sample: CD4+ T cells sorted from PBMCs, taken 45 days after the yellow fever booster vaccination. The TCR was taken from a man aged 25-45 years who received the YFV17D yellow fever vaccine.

As DNA, the CDR3 is TGTGCCAGCTCACCGGGACTAGCGGGACTCTCACGCTTGGATACGCAGTATTTT. Its protein product is CASSPGLAGLSRLDTQYF. The chain uses TRBV18 and TRBJ2-3; 13 positions match TRBD2. The V and J ends lost 3 bases and 6 bases, in that order; junction bases with no gene match: 12. The germline gives CDR1 KGHSH, CDR2 LQKENI. The CDR3 runs to 18 residues.